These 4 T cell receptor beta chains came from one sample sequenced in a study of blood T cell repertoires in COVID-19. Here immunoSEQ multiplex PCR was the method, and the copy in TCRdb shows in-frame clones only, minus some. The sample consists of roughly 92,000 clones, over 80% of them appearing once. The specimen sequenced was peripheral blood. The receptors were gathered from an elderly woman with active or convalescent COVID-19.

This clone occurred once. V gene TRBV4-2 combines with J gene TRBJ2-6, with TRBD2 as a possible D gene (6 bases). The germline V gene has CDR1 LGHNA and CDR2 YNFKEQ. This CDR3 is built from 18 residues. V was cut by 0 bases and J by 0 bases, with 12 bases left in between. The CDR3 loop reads CASSQEVASVSGANVLTF. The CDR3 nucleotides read TGTGCCAGCAGCCAAGAAGTGGCTAGCGTCTCTGGGGCCAACGTCCTGACTTTC.

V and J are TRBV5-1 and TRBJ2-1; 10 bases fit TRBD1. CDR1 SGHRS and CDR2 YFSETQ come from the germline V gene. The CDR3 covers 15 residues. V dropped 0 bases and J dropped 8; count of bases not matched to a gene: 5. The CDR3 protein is CASSLGGQGVDEQFF. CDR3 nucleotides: TGCGCCAGCAGCTTGGGCGGACAGGGGGTGGATGAGCAGTTCTTC. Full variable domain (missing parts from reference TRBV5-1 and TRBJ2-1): KAGVTQTPRYLIKTRGQQVTLSCSPISGHRSVSWYQQTPGQGLQFLFEYFSETQRNKGNFPGRFSGRQFSNSRSEMNVSTLELGDSALYLCASSLGGQGVDEQFFGPGTRLTVL.

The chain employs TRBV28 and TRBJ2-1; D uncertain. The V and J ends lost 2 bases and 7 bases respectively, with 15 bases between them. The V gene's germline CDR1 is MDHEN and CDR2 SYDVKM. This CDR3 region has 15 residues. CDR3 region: CASSLTAGFRNEQFF. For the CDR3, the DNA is TGTGCCAGCAGTTTAACAGCAGGCTTTCGGAATGAGCAGTTCTTC. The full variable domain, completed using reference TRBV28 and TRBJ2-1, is DVKVTQSSRYLVKRTGEKVFLECVQDMDHENMFWYRQDPGLGLRLIYFSYDVKMKEKGDIPEGYSVSREKKERFSLILESASTNQTSMYLCASSLTAGFRNEQFFGPGTRLTVL.

CDR3: CASGTTGGSNQPQHF. The DNA of the CDR3 is TGTGCCAGCGGGACCACAGGGGGGAGCAATCAGCCCCAGCATTTT. The rearrangement uses TRBV6-5 and TRBJ1-5, with 8 bases lining up with TRBD1. Germline lookup yields CDR1 MNHEY and CDR2 SVGAGI. The length of the CDR3 is 15 residues. The V and J ends lost 8 bases and 1 base, in that order; junction bases with no gene match: 7.